Presented here are 24 T cell receptor beta chains from one specimen sequenced in a study of T cell changes during pregnancy in multiple sclerosis. Sequenced by immunoSEQ multiplex PCR; TCRdb stores in-frame clones only, minus some. The sample lists 78,000 or so clones; about 91% were seen once. The sample here was peripheral blood, taken before pregnancy. The receptors were gathered from a female donor with multiple sclerosis, enrolled in a pregnancy study.

The chain is built from TRBV28 and TRBJ1-5, with 10 bases aligning to TRBD1. V shed 6 bases, J shed 7 bases, and the junction held 6 bases outside the gene matches. Per the germline V gene, CDR1 is MDHEN and CDR2 is SYDVKM. This CDR3 comprises 14 residues. The CDR3 bases are TGTGCCAGCAGGACAGGGGGCGCGCGACAGCCCCAGCATTTT. Protein sequence: CASRTGGARQPQHF.

V is TRBV18 and J is TRBJ2-5, with D tentatively TRBD2 (5 bases). There are 15 residues in the CDR3. Germline assignment: CDR1 KGHSH and CDR2 LQKENI. V was trimmed by 3 bases and J by 4 bases, leaving 15 bases between them. Written as DNA, the CDR3 is TGTGCCAGCTCACCGGTAGGAGGTCGAGGAGAGACCCAGTACTTC. It encodes CASSPVGGRGETQYF. Filled out from reference TRBV18 and TRBJ2-5, the complete variable domain reads NAGVMQNPRHLVRRRGQEARLRCSPMKGHSHVYWYRQLPEEGLKFMVYLQKENIIDESGMPKERFSAEFPKEGPSILRIQQVVRGDSAAYFCASSPVGGRGETQYFGPGTRLLVL.

This clone appeared once. V usage is TRBV5-1 and J usage is TRBJ1-4, with 8 bases lining up with TRBD1. V gave up 0 bases and J gave up 7 bases; unmatched junction bases: 11. The CDR3 extends over 17 amino acids. Germline V gene data show CDR1 as SGHRS and CDR2 as YFSETQ. The chain's CDR3 is CASSLAETQGEVEKLFF. The CDR3 DNA follows: TGCGCCAGCAGCTTGGCAGAAACACAGGGGGAGGTTGAAAAACTGTTTTTT.

In its sample, this clone was seen once. The V and J genes are TRBV9 and TRBJ2-7, with a weak D call TRBD1 (5 bases). This CDR3 is 13 amino acids long. CDR1 is SGDLS, CDR2 YYNGEE, per germline. The ends were cut back, 4 bases at V and 1 base at J, with 9 bases in the middle. The CDR3 sequence is CASSPAGSYEQYF. CDR3 DNA sequence: TGTGCCAGCAGCCCCGCAGGGTCCTACGAGCAGTACTTC.

The rearrangement links TRBV28 to TRBJ2-4; D perhaps matches TRBD1 (6 bases). The CDR3 is 13 amino acids. V lost 3 bases, J lost 4 bases, and 7 bases lay in between. Germline V gene sequence: CDR1 MDHEN, CDR2 SYDVKM. The CDR3, as DNA: TGTGCCAGCAGTTTGGACAGAAAAAACATTCAGTACTTC. Its protein product is CASSLDRKNIQYF.

The V gene is TRBV5-1, the J gene TRBJ1-2; 7 bases are shared with TRBD1. Per germline, CDR1 SGHRS and CDR2 YFSETQ. V was pared by 3 bases and J by 8 bases, with 10 bases of the junction left unmatched. The CDR3 is 14 amino acids. The CDR3 sequence is CASSSQGGSKGYTF. CDR3 nucleotide sequence: TGCGCCAGCAGCTCTCAGGGGGGATCTAAGGGCTACACCTTC.

The CDR3 DNA sequence: TGTGCCAGCAGCGTAGTTTCAGGGGCCAACGTCCTGACTTTC. This encodes CASSVVSGANVLTF. V is TRBV9 and J is TRBJ2-6, with D uncertain. Trimming cost V 0 bases and J 4 bases, with 5 bases left between them. Germline CDR1 and CDR2: SGDLS and YYNGEE. The CDR3 runs 14 residues.

The rearrangement links TRBV11-2 to TRBJ2-7; TRBD1 is a possible D gene (6 bases). The CDR3 is made up of 12 amino acids. CDR1 is SGHAT, CDR2 FQNNGV, per germline. V shed 5 bases and J shed 6 bases, with 11 bases lying between them. The DNA for the CDR3 is TGTGCCAGCAGCCTTGGGACATTCGAGCAGTACTTC. It specifies CASSLGTFEQYF.

The chain recombines TRBV2 with TRBJ2-7; 7 bases are shared with TRBD1. The germline V gene has CDR1 SNHLY and CDR2 FYNNEI. V trimming: 7 bases; J trimming: 3 bases; junction bases outside the gene matches: 6. This CDR3 is built from 13 residues. The DNA of the CDR3 is TGTGCCAGCAAAGCGGACAGGCTCTACGAGCAGTACTTC. As protein: CASKADRLYEQYF.

The chain employs TRBV2 and TRBJ2-7; D is perhaps TRBD2 (5 bases). V was trimmed by 8 bases and J by 4 bases, leaving 6 bases between them. CDR1 and CDR2 from the germline V gene are SNHLY and FYNNEI. The CDR3 length is 10 residues. In DNA form, the CDR3 reads TGTGCCAGCGGACTGTACGAGCAGTACTTC. Amino acid sequence: CASGLYEQYF.

This chain connects TRBV5-8 to TRBJ1-2; weak D call: TRBD1 (6 bases). In germline, CDR1 is SGHTS, CDR2 YDEGEE. Trimming took off 4 bases at V and 1 base at J, with 23 bases between the two ends. The CDR3 runs to 18 residues. CDR3 in amino acids: CASSPKPGGRLVNYGYTF. CDR3 nucleotides: TGTGCCAGCAGCCCAAAGCCGGGGGGCCGGCTAGTTAACTATGGCTACACCTTC.

To note about this clone: Compared with germline, one end of the junction differs, possibly owing to a read error. Written as DNA, the CDR3 is TGTGTCAGCAGCGTCGGACTAGCTTTGGCAGATACGCAGTATTTT. As protein: CVSSVGLALADTQYF. This rearrangement joins TRBV9 to TRBJ2-3; TRBD2 aligns across 8 bases. The CDR3 loop spans 15 amino acids. CDR1 and CDR2 from the germline V gene are SGDLS and YYNGEE. The full variable domain, with the rest looked up from reference TRBV9 and TRBJ2-3, is DSGVTQTPKHLITATGQRVTLRCSPRSGDLSVYWYQQSLDQGLQFLIQYYNGEERAKGNILERFSAQQFPDLHSELNLSSLELGDSALYFCVSSVGLALADTQYFGPGTRLTVL.

The chain links TRBV19 to TRBJ1-1; weak D call: TRBD1 (5 bases). The germline V gene has CDR1 LNHDA and CDR2 SQIVND (reference sequence). The CDR3 sequence is 17 residues long. Trimming stripped 5 bases from V and 0 bases from J, with 19 bases between. The CDR3 is CASSLLRGRGMNTEAFF. CDR3 bases: TGTGCCAGTAGTCTACTAAGGGGCCGGGGGATGAACACTGAAGCTTTCTTT.

The count of this clone is one. The J gene is TRBJ2-7, the V gene TRBV5-6; tentatively, D is TRBD2 (5 bases). With 2 bases removed from V and 0 bases from J, the gap between germline ends came to 12 bases. Germline lookup yields CDR1 SGHDT and CDR2 YYEEEE. The CDR3 extends over 15 amino acids. The CDR3 is CASSFGRAFSYEQYF. CDR3 nucleotides: TGTGCCAGCAGCTTCGGGCGGGCCTTCTCCTACGAGCAGTACTTC. Full variable domain (remainder filled in from reference TRBV5-6 and TRBJ2-7): DAGVTQSPTHLIKTRGQQVTLRCSPKSGHDTVSWYQQALGQGPQFIFQYYEEEERQRGNFPDRFSGHQFPNYSSELNVNALLLGDSALYLCASSFGRAFSYEQYFGPGTRLTVT.

The chain joins TRBV5-1 to TRBJ1-2; 7 bases fit TRBD1. Germline lookup yields CDR1 SGHRS and CDR2 YFSETQ. Losses at the gene ends were 4 bases for V and 4 bases for J; bases not matched to a gene: 10. This CDR3 has 15 amino acids. The CDR3 nucleotides read TGCGCCAGCAGCACCGGGACAGACATCGTCTATGGCTACACCTTC. Translated: CASSTGTDIVYGYTF. The complete variable domain, with remaining parts taken from reference TRBV5-1 and TRBJ1-2, reads KAGVTQTPRYLIKTRGQQVTLSCSPISGHRSVSWYQQTPGQGLQFLFEYFSETQRNKGNFPGRFSGRQFSNSRSEMNVSTLELGDSALYLCASSTGTDIVYGYTFGSGTRLTVV.

V usage is TRBV28 and J usage is TRBJ2-5; TRBD1 agrees at 10 bases. The CDR3 consists of 16 residues. With 5 bases clipped from V and 7 bases from J, the junction kept 13 bases outside the gene matches. Germline CDR1 reads MDHEN; CDR2 reads SYDVKM. The CDR3 loop is CASSHTGTGVVRTQYF. Here the CDR3 DNA reads TGTGCCAGCAGTCACACCGGGACAGGGGTCGTACGGACCCAGTACTTC.

V usage is TRBV9 and J usage is TRBJ2-5; the match to TRBD2 covers 9 bases. The CDR3 length is 16 residues. V gave up 3 bases and J gave up 4 bases; unmatched junction bases: 10. From germline, CDR1 is SGDLS and CDR2 YYNGEE. The CDR3 coding sequence is TGTGCCAGCAGCGGAACAGTTAGCGGGAGCGGAGAGACCCAGTACTTC. This translates into CASSGTVSGSGETQYF. The variable domain in full, completed from reference TRBV9 and TRBJ2-5, reads DSGVTQTPKHLITATGQRVTLRCSPRSGDLSVYWYQQSLDQGLQFLIQYYNGEERAKGNILERFSAQQFPDLHSELNLSSLELGDSALYFCASSGTVSGSGETQYFGPGTRLLVL.

This rearrangement joins TRBV13 to TRBJ2-7; D gene uncertain. The CDR3 has 15 amino acids. Trimming stripped 2 bases from V and 1 base from J, with 12 bases between. In germline, CDR1 is PRHDT, CDR2 FYEKMQ (reference sequence). The CDR3 reads CASSLTGSLSYEQYF. The CDR3, as DNA: TGTGCCAGCAGCTTAACCGGGTCTCTGTCCTACGAGCAGTACTTC. The whole variable domain, filled in from reference TRBV13 and TRBJ2-7, reads AAGVIQSPRHLIKEKRETATLKCYPIPRHDTVYWYQQGPGQDPQFLISFYEKMQSDKGSIPDRFSAQQFSDYHSELNMSSLELGDSALYFCASSLTGSLSYEQYFGPGTRLTVT.

The chain uses TRBV7-9 and TRBJ2-2; D gene ambiguous. The CDR3 sequence is 14 residues long. Germline lookup yields CDR1 SEHNR and CDR2 FQNEAQ (reference sequence). V was pared by 1 base and J by 6 bases, with 9 bases between. Here the CDR3 DNA reads TGTGCCAGCAGCTTAGATCAGATTCCCGGGGAGCTGTTTTTT. Translation gives CASSLDQIPGELFF.

The chain couples TRBV28 to TRBJ1-2, with D perhaps TRBD1 (5 bases). This CDR3 comprises 13 residues. Germline V gene data show CDR1 as MDHEN and CDR2 as SYDVKM. Between the trimmed V and J ends, which lost 4 bases and 4 bases, there was a span of 10 bases. The CDR3 DNA follows: TGTGCCAGCAGTTCAACAGGCTTCTATGGCTACACCTTC. Translated: CASSSTGFYGYTF.

The chain combines TRBV11-3 with TRBJ2-2; TRBD2 matches 9 bases. J was trimmed by 6 bases and V by 5 bases; bases with no gene match: 16. The germline V gene has CDR1 SGHNT and CDR2 YENEEA. This CDR3 has 18 residues. DNA of the CDR3: TGTGCCAGCAGCCCGCGGGGGGGAGCTATCCCCCCAGCCGGGGAGCTGTTTTTT. This translates into CASSPRGGAIPPAGELFF.

The J gene is TRBJ2-3, the V gene TRBV9; a possible D gene is TRBD2 (5 bases). Germline V CDR1 and CDR2: SGDLS, YYNGEE. The V gene lost 4 bases and the J gene lost 5 bases, with 14 bases spanning the gap. The CDR3 runs 14 residues. CDR3 loop: CASSKLAWGDTQYF. The CDR3 DNA reads TGTGCCAGCAGCAAGTTAGCGTGGGGAGATACGCAGTATTTT.

Note on this clone: One end of the junction is discordant with germline, which a read error may explain. V usage is TRBV7-7 and J usage is TRBJ2-5; TRBD2 agrees at 10 bases. This CDR3 contains 16 residues. Germline assignment: CDR1 SSHAT and CDR2 FNYEAQ (reference sequence). The CDR3 nucleotides read TGTGCTAGCAGCTTAGGTGCTAGCGGGAGTAAAGAGACCCAGTACTTC. Its protein is CASSLGASGSKETQYF.

The J gene is TRBJ2-7, the V gene TRBV28, with D maybe TRBD1 (6 bases). With 2 bases removed from V and 4 bases from J, the gap between germline ends came to 6 bases. CDR1 and CDR2 (germline): MDHEN, SYDVKM. The CDR3 is 12 residues long. The CDR3 DNA reads TGTGCCAGCAGTTTAGGACAGTACGAGCAGTACTTC. This translates into CASSLGQYEQYF.